The 29 T cell receptor beta chains reported below all come from one sample, sequenced in a study of blood T cell repertoires in COVID-19. Profiled with immunoSEQ multiplex PCR; TCRdb holds only in-frame clones, not every one. The table includes 85,000 to 110,000 clones, about 88% detected once. The sequencing sample was made of peripheral blood. The receptors were sampled from a human donor in a cohort sampled during active COVID-19.

The genes are TRBV5-8 and TRBJ1-2, with TRBD1 identical over 7 bases. Per the germline V gene, CDR1 is SGHTS and CDR2 is YDEGEE. There are 12 residues in the CDR3. V shed 3 bases, J shed 8 bases, and the junction held 4 bases outside the gene matches. CDR3 sequence: CASSYRGWGYTF. In DNA, the CDR3 is TGTGCCAGCAGCTACAGGGGCTGGGGCTACACCTTC.

This sequence joins TRBV3-1 (or the pseudogene TRBV3-2) and TRBJ2-3; D unclear. Per germline, CDR1 LGHDT and CDR2 YNNKEL (reference sequence). CDR3 length: 13 amino acids. Trimming took 4 bases from V and 4 from J, leaving 9 bases between them. CDR3 nucleotide sequence: TGTGCCAGCAGCCTACGTGCAGCAGATACGCAGTATTTT. Translated, it gives CASSLRAADTQYF.

The chain uses TRBV28 and TRBJ2-2; TRBD2 matches 7 bases. After removal of 8 bases from V and 0 bases from J, the junction contained 6 bases not matched to a gene. The CDR3 totals 15 residues. CDR1 and CDR2 from the germline V gene are MDHEN and SYDVKM. This CDR3 reads CASGGTNSNTGELFF. DNA for the CDR3: TGTGCCAGCGGGGGGACTAATTCGAACACCGGGGAGCTGTTTTTT.

The chain joins TRBV7-8 to TRBJ1-1; 8 bases map to TRBD1. The CDR3 totals 15 residues. V was clipped by 3 bases and J by 1 base; unmatched bases: 4. The germline V gene encodes CDR1 SGHVS and CDR2 FQNEAQ. The CDR3 loop reads CASSFSQGENTEAFF. The CDR3 DNA sequence: TGTGCCAGCAGCTTTTCACAGGGGGAGAACACTGAAGCTTTCTTT.

V and J are TRBV15 and TRBJ2-7, with TRBD1 as a possible D gene (6 bases). The germline V and J ends were trimmed by 4 bases and 4 bases, with 17 bases remaining between them. The CDR3 extends over 15 amino acids. The germline gives CDR1 LNHNV, CDR2 YYDKDF (reference sequence). CDR3 DNA sequence: TGTGCCACCAGCAACCCGAGACGCAGGGGTTACGAGCAGTACTTC. Protein product: CATSNPRRRGYEQYF.

The rearrangement links TRBV11-3 to TRBJ2-7; D is unresolved. Looked up from germline, CDR1 is SGHNT and CDR2 is YENEEA. The CDR3 consists of 13 residues. V was cut by 5 bases and J by 4 bases, with 12 bases left in between. The CDR3 bases are TGTGCCAGCAGCCTCCGCGATGGTTACGAGCAGTACTTC. It is translated as CASSLRDGYEQYF. Based on the CDR3 plus reference TRBV11-3 and TRBJ2-7, the full variable domain is EAGVVQSPRYKIIEKKQPVAFWCNPISGHNTLYWYLQNLGQGPELLIRYENEEAVDDSQLPKDRFSAERLKGVDSTLKIQPAELGDSAVYLCASSLRDGYEQYFGPGTRLTVT.

The rearrangement joins TRBV4-1 to TRBJ2-5, with D unresolved. The V gene lost 1 base and the J gene lost 5 bases, with 11 bases spanning the gap. This CDR3 spans 14 amino acids. Germline CDR1 MGHRA, CDR2 YSYEKL. The CDR3 DNA is TGCGCCAGCAGCCAAGTTTCGTCGAGGGAGACCCAGTACTTC. This sequence encodes CASSQVSSRETQYF.

The chain uses TRBV4-1 and TRBJ1-5; 7 nucleotides match TRBD1. CDR3 length: 15 residues. V was clipped by 4 bases and J by 2 bases; unmatched bases: 5. Germline V gene lookup returns CDR1 MGHRA and CDR2 YSYEKL. The CDR3 here is CASSPTGDGNQPQHF. CDR3 sequence (DNA): TGCGCCAGCAGCCCAACAGGGGATGGCAATCAGCCCCAGCATTTT.

This sequence joins TRBV2 and TRBJ1-2; D uncertain. Germline V gene lookup returns CDR1 SNHLY and CDR2 FYNNEI. The germline V and J ends were trimmed by 6 bases and 1 base, with 15 bases remaining between them. This CDR3 contains 15 residues. CDR3 region: CASRARSSINYGYTF. For the CDR3, the DNA is TGTGCCAGCAGAGCAAGGAGTTCCATTAACTATGGCTACACCTTC.

The chain is built from TRBV6-5 and TRBJ1-2, with a possible D match to TRBD1 (5 bases). CDR1 is MNHEY, CDR2 SVGAGI, per germline. This CDR3 has 15 residues. V shed 2 bases and J shed 3 bases, with 13 bases lying between them. CDR3 sequence: CASSYEPTGHYGYTF. CDR3 in DNA: TGTGCCAGCAGTTACGAACCAACAGGACACTATGGCTACACCTTC.

The rearrangement uses TRBV5-1 and TRBJ2-5; no clear D. This CDR3 has 14 amino acids. From germline, CDR1 is SGHRS and CDR2 YFSETQ. Trimming took 0 bases from V and 0 from J, leaving 6 bases between them. CDR3 nucleotide sequence: TGCGCCAGCAGCTTGGTTTCAGACCAAGAGACCCAGTACTTC. Its protein is CASSLVSDQETQYF.

V is TRBV6-1 and J is TRBJ2-7, with TRBD2 matching 10 bases. Germline CDR1 and CDR2: MNHNS and SASEGT. Trimming at V came to 1 base and at J to 3 bases, leaving 3 bases not matched to a gene. This CDR3 is 15 amino acids long. CDR3 sequence: CASSEVSGGDYEQYF. In nucleotides, the CDR3 is TGTGCCAGCAGTGAAGTGAGCGGGGGGGACTACGAGCAGTACTTC.

The chain carries TRBV11-2 and TRBJ2-3, with D uncertain. CDR1 is SGHAT, CDR2 FQNNGV, per germline. This CDR3 has 15 amino acids. The V gene lost 5 bases and the J gene lost 8 bases, with 20 bases spanning the gap. The CDR3 nucleotides are TGTGCCAGCAGCCCAGAGGCATCGAAACATAGTACGCAGTATTTT. The encoded protein is CASSPEASKHSTQYF.

V gene TRBV6-5 combines with J gene TRBJ2-2; 10 bases fit TRBD2. V shed 3 bases, J shed 6 bases, and the junction held 7 bases outside the gene matches. The CDR3 is 16 amino acids. Germline values: CDR1 MNHEY, CDR2 SVGAGI. The CDR3 DNA reads TGTGCCAGCAGTTATTGGCTAGCGGGAGTCCCCGGGGAGCTGTTTTTT. It encodes CASSYWLAGVPGELFF.

The rearrangement uses TRBV5-1 and TRBJ2-7; no reliable D call. CDR1 is SGHRS and CDR2 is YFSETQ in the germline V gene. The CDR3 runs 12 residues. Deletions cut 2 bases from V and 1 base from J, with 4 bases between. In nucleotides, the CDR3 is TGCGCCAGCAGCTTTTCTTCCTACGAGCAGTACTTC. Protein: CASSFSSYEQYF.

The chain carries TRBV19 and TRBJ1-1; D is possibly TRBD1 (5 bases). The CDR3 is 15 residues long. The germline gives CDR1 LNHDA, CDR2 SQIVND (reference sequence). The germline V and J ends were trimmed by 7 bases and 4 bases, with 19 bases remaining between them. In nucleotides, the CDR3 is TGTGCCAGTACGATCGGGGGGGAATTGAGCACTGAAGCTTTCTTT. The encoded protein is CASTIGGELSTEAFF.

The J gene is TRBJ2-7, the V gene TRBV6-5, with D tentatively TRBD2 (6 bases). The germline CDR1 and CDR2 sequences are MNHEY and SVGAGI. CDR3 size: 13 residues. V lost 7 bases and J lost 1, with 11 bases in between. CDR3 coding DNA: TGTGCCAGCATCCTTAGCGGTTCCTACGAGCAGTACTTC. Amino acid sequence: CASILSGSYEQYF.

V and J are TRBV27 and TRBJ2-7; 10 bases are a match to TRBD2. V lost 3 bases to trimming and J lost 4 bases; unmatched junction nucleotides: 6. CDR1 and CDR2 (germline): MNHEY, SMNVEV (reference sequence). The CDR3 consists of 15 residues. The CDR3 sequence is CASSLRASGSYEQYF. CDR3 DNA: TGTGCCAGCAGTTTGAGGGCTAGCGGGAGTTACGAGCAGTACTTC.

The gene calls are TRBV27 and TRBJ2-7; TRBD2 might be the D (6 bases). CDR1 is MNHEY and CDR2 is SMNVEV in the germline V gene (reference sequence). The germline V and J ends were trimmed by 4 bases and 6 bases, with 16 bases remaining between them. The CDR3 runs 14 residues. The CDR3 coding sequence is TGTGCCAGCAGTTCCCGCGGGGATCCGGGCGAGCAGTACTTC. It encodes CASSSRGDPGEQYF.

The chain is built from TRBV7-3 and TRBJ2-2, with TRBD1 matching 10 bases. The CDR3 has 15 amino acids. The junction had 5 bases not matched to a gene; V was cut back by 3 bases and J by 7 bases. Germline V gives CDR1 SGHTA, CDR2 FQGTGA. The CDR3 sequence is CASSFRQGAVGELFF. Here the CDR3 DNA reads TGTGCCAGCAGCTTCAGACAGGGGGCTGTCGGGGAGCTGTTTTTT.

V is TRBV7-2 and J is TRBJ2-1; 9 nucleotides line up with TRBD1. Germline loops: CDR1 SGHTA, CDR2 FQGNSA. V shed 5 bases and J 3 bases; nucleotides not matched to a gene: 8. The CDR3 runs to 16 residues. CDR3 amino acids: CASSPGTGSFYNEQFF. The CDR3 DNA sequence: TGTGCCAGCAGCCCCGGGACAGGGTCCTTCTACAATGAGCAGTTCTTC.

This clone has more than one count but fewer than ten. The chain combines TRBV20-1 with TRBJ1-5, with no clear D. Germline V gives CDR1 DFQATT, CDR2 SNEGSKA (reference sequence). This CDR3 region has 15 residues. The V and J ends lost 3 bases and 0 bases respectively, with 12 bases between them. Here the CDR3 reads CSASRGGISNQPQHF. As DNA, the CDR3 is TGCAGTGCTAGTCGGGGAGGGATTAGCAATCAGCCCCAGCATTTT.

The rearrangement uses TRBV28 and TRBJ1-1; no firm D call. This CDR3 has 10 residues. Germline loops: CDR1 MDHEN, CDR2 SYDVKM. V was pared by 8 bases and J by 7 bases, with 8 bases between. CDR3 sequence (DNA): TGTGCCAGCTTCTCGTATGAAGCTTTCTTT. It is translated as CASFSYEAFF.

The V and J genes are TRBV7-9 and TRBJ2-7; D is possibly TRBD1 (6 bases). Germline CDR1 SEHNR, CDR2 FQNEAQ (reference sequence). CDR3 length: 19 amino acids. Trimming shortened V by 3 bases and J by 0 bases, and 24 bases separated the two germline ends. The CDR3 region has the DNA TGTGCCAGCAGCTTTGTGGGGGCAACCGGGACGGGGATCTCCTACGAGCAGTACTTC. Translating it yields CASSFVGATGTGISYEQYF.

The J gene is TRBJ2-3, the V gene TRBV24-1, with TRBD2 identical over 9 bases. Germline V gives CDR1 KGHDR, CDR2 SFDVKD. The CDR3 consists of 17 residues. V shed 5 bases and J 5 bases; nucleotides not matched to a gene: 13. The CDR3 DNA is TGTGCCACCAGTGCCGACGCGGCGGGAGGGCCGGGAGATACGCAGTATTTT. Translation: CATSADAAGGPGDTQYF.

V gene TRBV18 combines with J gene TRBJ2-2; no reliable D call. The length of the CDR3 is 14 residues. Trimming shortened V by 4 bases and J by 3 bases, and 9 bases separated the two germline ends. Germline V gives CDR1 KGHSH, CDR2 LQKENI. CDR3 sequence reads: CASSLLRDTGELFF. DNA of the CDR3: TGTGCCAGCTCACTACTCCGAGACACCGGGGAGCTGTTTTTT.

The chain employs TRBV27 and TRBJ2-3; TRBD2 aligns across 9 bases. Germline V gene sequence: CDR1 MNHEY, CDR2 SMNVEV (reference sequence). The CDR3 is 16 amino acids. The junction had 8 bases not matched to a gene; V was cut back by 7 bases and J by 0 bases. The CDR3 reads CASTFSSGASTDTQYF. The CDR3 DNA reads as TGTGCCAGCACTTTCTCTAGCGGGGCTAGCACAGATACGCAGTATTTT.

This chain links TRBV7-7 with TRBJ1-6, with a tentative D call TRBD1 (6 bases). CDR1 and CDR2 from the germline V gene are SSHAT and FNYEAQ (reference sequence). The V end was cut by 3 bases, the J end by 5 bases, with 20 bases between. This CDR3 spans 18 amino acids. CDR3 coding DNA: TGTGCCAGCAGCTTCTCCAGGGGAGTACTTTTCGATAATTCACCCCTCCACTTT. It encodes CASSFSRGVLFDNSPLHF.

In this sample, this clone turned up once. V and J are TRBV7-2 and TRBJ2-3; 12 bases fit TRBD2. The length of the CDR3 is 16 residues. Losses at the gene ends were 6 bases for V and 3 bases for J; bases not matched to a gene: 7. Germline loops: CDR1 SGHTA, CDR2 FQGNSA. CDR3 sequence (DNA): TGTGCCAGCAGTCAAGGTCTAGCGGGGGGGACAGATACGCAGTATTTT. This translates into CASSQGLAGGTDTQYF. The full variable domain, rest sourced from reference TRBV7-2 and TRBJ2-3, is GAGVSQSPSNKVTEKGKDVELRCDPISGHTALYWYRQSLGQGLEFLIYFQGNSAPDKSGLPSDRFSAERTGGSVSTLTIQRTQQEDSAVYLCASSQGLAGGTDTQYFGPGTRLTVL.